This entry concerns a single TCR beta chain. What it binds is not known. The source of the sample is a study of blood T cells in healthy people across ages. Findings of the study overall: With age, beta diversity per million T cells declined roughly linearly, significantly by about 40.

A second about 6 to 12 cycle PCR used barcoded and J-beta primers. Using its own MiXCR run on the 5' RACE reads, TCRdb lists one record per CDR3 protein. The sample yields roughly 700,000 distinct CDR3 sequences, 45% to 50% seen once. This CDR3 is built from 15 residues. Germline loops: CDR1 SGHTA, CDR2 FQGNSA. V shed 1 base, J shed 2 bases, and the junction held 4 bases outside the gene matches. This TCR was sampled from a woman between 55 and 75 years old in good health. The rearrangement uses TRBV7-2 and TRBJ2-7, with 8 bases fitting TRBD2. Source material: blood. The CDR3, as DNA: TGTGCCAGCAGCTTAGTGGGCGGGAGGACCTACGAGCAGTACTTC. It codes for CASSLVGGRTYEQYF.